These 22 T cell receptor beta chains came from one sample sequenced in a study of blood T cell repertoires in COVID-19. Measured with immunoSEQ multiplex PCR; TCRdb has only the in-frame clones, and not every one. Here the sample spans 200,000 to 250,000 clones, nearly 90% being singletons. Material: PBMCs or T cells enriched from blood (not recorded which). All receptors come from a man aged 30 to 39 who had recovered from COVID-19.

The chain employs TRBV19 and TRBJ2-3; TRBD1 might be the D (6 bases). Trimming pared 5 bases from V and 4 bases from J, leaving 13 bases between. Germline V lookup: CDR1 LNHDA, CDR2 SQIVND (reference sequence). The CDR3 spans 14 residues. CDR3 in amino acids: CASSLVAGADTQYF. CDR3 bases: TGTGCCAGTAGTTTAGTAGCAGGGGCAGATACGCAGTATTTT.

For this clone: One end of the junction does not line up with germline, which may come from a read error. The gene calls are TRBV3-1 (or the pseudogene TRBV3-2) and TRBJ2-7; no firm D call. The V gene's germline CDR1 is LGHDT and CDR2 YNNKEL (reference sequence). There are 11 residues in the CDR3. The CDR3: CASSQNYEQYF. The CDR3 nucleotides are TGTGCCAGCAGCCAAAACTACGAGCAGTATTTC.

This chain uses TRBV5-6 with TRBJ1-4; the match to TRBD1 covers 9 bases. The V gene's germline CDR1 is SGHDT and CDR2 YYEEEE. Unmatched junction bases numbered 4, after V lost 0 bases and J lost 7 bases. The CDR3 has 15 amino acids. This CDR3 reads CASSLEGQGSEKLFF. As DNA, the CDR3 is TGTGCCAGCAGCTTGGAGGGACAGGGAAGTGAAAAACTGTTTTTT.

The gene calls are TRBV19 and TRBJ2-3; 10 bases match TRBD2. There are 14 residues in the CDR3. CDR1 LNHDA and CDR2 SQIVND come from the germline V gene (reference sequence). After removal of 7 bases from V and 4 bases from J, the junction contained 5 bases not matched to a gene. The CDR3 DNA sequence: TGTGCCAGTACTAGCGGGAGCCGGCCAGATACGCAGTATTTT. Encoded protein: CASTSGSRPDTQYF.

This chain uses TRBV10-2 with TRBJ2-3; the match to TRBD2 covers 10 bases. Germline V gene data show CDR1 as WSHSY and CDR2 as SAAADI. CDR3 length: 17 residues. V was pared by 6 bases and J by 1 base, with 10 bases of the junction left unmatched. For the CDR3, the DNA is TGCGCCAGCAGCGAAGGGGTCGGGACTAGCGGCACAGATACGCAGTATTTT. Translated, it gives CASSEGVGTSGTDTQYF.

In DNA, the CDR3 is TGCGCCAGTTCGGATCCAGGGGGCCCAGATACGCAGTATTTT. Translated, it gives CASSDPGGPDTQYF. V is TRBV5-1 and J is TRBJ2-3; 8 bases agree with TRBD1. Per the germline V gene, CDR1 is SGHRS and CDR2 is YFSETQ. V was clipped by 8 bases and J by 4 bases; unmatched bases: 9. CDR3 length: 14 residues.

This clone has just one count. The limits of the CDR3 on the DNA are not certain, so only TCRdb's listed CDR3 is given. This chain uses TRBV24-1 with TRBJ2-2; TRBD2 reflects the table's D call only, with no check against the DNA. Per the germline V gene, CDR1 is KGHDR and CDR2 is SFDVKD. With termini counted, the CDR3 has 12 amino acids. The CDR3 loop reads CATKGIPGSCFF.

The chain uses TRBV7-3 and TRBJ2-7, with D perhaps TRBD1 (5 bases). Trimming pared 5 bases from V and 3 bases from J, leaving 20 bases between. This CDR3 has 16 amino acids. In germline, CDR1 is SGHTA, CDR2 FQGTGA. The CDR3 DNA sequence: TGTGCCAGCAGCCCCCCCCAGGGAATTTGGGTCTACGAGCAGTACTTC. This translates into CASSPPQGIWVYEQYF. Full variable domain (missing parts from reference TRBV7-3 and TRBJ2-7): GAGVSQTPSNKVTEKGKYVELRCDPISGHTALYWYRQSLGQGPEFLIYFQGTGAADDSGLPNDRFFAVRPEGSVSTLKIQRTERGDSAVYLCASSPPQGIWVYEQYFGPGTRLTVT.

This chain uses TRBV28 with TRBJ2-7, with 7 bases aligning to TRBD2. Trimming removed 3 bases from V and 0 bases from J; junction bases left unmatched: 26. CDR3 length equals 22 residues. Germline V gives CDR1 MDHEN, CDR2 SYDVKM. As DNA, the CDR3 is TGTGCCAGCAGTTTTGTCAGCGGGCTCAGATCGGCTAGCGGACTACCCTCCTACGAGCAGTACTTC. This encodes CASSFVSGLRSASGLPSYEQYF. The whole variable domain, filled in from reference TRBV28 and TRBJ2-7, reads DVKVTQSSRYLVKRTGEKVFLECVQDMDHENMFWYRQDPGLGLRLIYFSYDVKMKEKGDIPEGYSVSREKKERFSLILESASTNQTSMYLCASSFVSGLRSASGLPSYEQYFGPGTRLTVT.

This chain connects TRBV7-7 to TRBJ2-3; 7 nucleotides line up with TRBD2. V lost 5 bases, J lost 0 bases, and 5 bases stayed unmatched. Germline V CDR1 and CDR2: SSHAT, FNYEAQ (reference sequence). The CDR3 sequence is 15 residues long. The CDR3 bases are TGTGCCAGCAGCCCCGGGGGGATTAGCACAGATACGCAGTATTTT. Its protein is CASSPGGISTDTQYF.

The rearrangement joins TRBV19 to TRBJ2-7, with 7 bases lining up with TRBD2. CDR1 and CDR2 (germline): LNHDA, SQIVND (reference sequence). This CDR3 region has 15 residues. V trimming: 2 bases; J trimming: 0 bases; junction bases outside the gene matches: 4. The CDR3 protein is CASSIWSSGSYEQYF. Written as DNA, the CDR3 is TGTGCCAGTAGTATATGGTCTAGCGGCTCCTACGAGCAGTACTTC.

This chain joins TRBV7-9 and TRBJ2-5; 8 bases match TRBD2. The V segment lost 2 bases and the J segment 0 bases; nucleotides outside the gene matches: 11. CDR1 SEHNR and CDR2 FQNEAQ come from the germline V gene (reference sequence). This CDR3 contains 18 residues. The CDR3 here is CASSLSLAGPAYQETQYF. CDR3 nucleotide sequence: TGTGCCAGCAGCTTAAGCCTAGCGGGCCCAGCGTACCAAGAGACCCAGTACTTC.

V and J are TRBV15 and TRBJ1-5, with a possible D match to TRBD1 (6 bases). Trimming removed 6 bases from V and 5 bases from J, with 17 bases in between. The CDR3 totals 15 residues. Looked up from germline, CDR1 is LNHNV and CDR2 is YYDKDF (reference sequence). The chain's CDR3 is CATSMQQGRDQPQHF. The CDR3 bases are TGTGCCACCAGTATGCAACAGGGCAGGGATCAGCCCCAGCATTTT. The full variable domain, with the rest looked up from reference TRBV15 and TRBJ1-5, is DAMVIQNPRYQVTQFGKPVTLSCSQTLNHNVMYWYQQKSSQAPKLLFHYYDKDFNNEADTPDNFQSRRPNTSFCFLDIRSPGLGDTAMYLCATSMQQGRDQPQHFGDGTRLSIL.

V usage is TRBV7-9 and J usage is TRBJ1-2; 10 nucleotides match TRBD1. Unmatched junction bases numbered 15, after V lost 4 bases and J lost 7 bases. The CDR3 covers 17 residues. Germline V gene data show CDR1 as SEHNR and CDR2 as FQNEAQ (reference sequence). The CDR3 loop reads CASSYSVGQGPGGGYTF. In DNA, the CDR3 is TGTGCCAGCAGCTATAGCGTGGGACAGGGGCCCGGGGGTGGCTACACCTTC. Variable domain in full (rest from reference TRBV7-9 and TRBJ1-2): DTGVSQNPRHKITKRGQNVTFRCDPISEHNRLYWYRQTLGQGPEFLTYFQNEAQLEKSRLLSDRFSAERPKGSFSTLEIQRTEQGDSAMYLCASSYSVGQGPGGGYTFGSGTRLTVV.

This clone was found once. The CDR3 nucleotides are TGCGCCACCAAGACAGGGGATAATGAAAAACTGTTTTTT. Translating it yields CATKTGDNEKLFF. This chain joins TRBV10-2 and TRBJ1-4, with TRBD1 identical over 8 bases. J gave up 4 bases and V 10 bases, and 5 bases lay outside the gene matches. The CDR3 runs 13 residues. CDR1 and CDR2 from the germline V gene are WSHSY and SAAADI.

The rearrangement links TRBV3-1 (or the pseudogene TRBV3-2) to TRBJ1-1; D ambiguous. Germline assignment: CDR1 LGHDT and CDR2 YNNKEL (reference sequence). The V and J ends lost 2 bases and 6 bases respectively, with 7 bases between them. The CDR3 runs to 12 residues. The CDR3 region has the DNA TGTGCCAGCAGCCAAAGAGAGGCTGAAGCTTTCTTT. Amino acids: CASSQREAEAFF.

The rearrangement uses TRBV30 and TRBJ2-6; D not certain. Germline lookup yields CDR1 GTSNPN and CDR2 SVGIG (reference sequence). CDR3 size: 14 residues. Deletions cut 2 bases from V and 0 bases from J, with 5 bases between. The CDR3 spells CAWSSHSGANVLTF. The CDR3 nucleotides read TGTGCCTGGAGTAGCCACTCTGGGGCCAACGTCCTGACTTTC.

The chain is built from TRBV5-1 and TRBJ1-4; no clear D gene. The V end was cut by 0 bases, the J end by 7 bases, with 7 bases between. The CDR3 has 13 residues. Germline V gene lookup returns CDR1 SGHRS and CDR2 YFSETQ. The CDR3 coding sequence is TGCGCCAGCAGCTTGGAATCAGGTGAAAAACTGTTTTTT. Its protein is CASSLESGEKLFF. Full variable domain (outside the CDR3, taken from reference TRBV5-1 and TRBJ1-4): KAGVTQTPRYLIKTRGQQVTLSCSPISGHRSVSWYQQTPGQGLQFLFEYFSETQRNKGNFPGRFSGRQFSNSRSEMNVSTLELGDSALYLCASSLESGEKLFFGSGTQLSVL.

The chain recombines TRBV30 with TRBJ1-2, with D possibly matching TRBD1 (6 bases). Trimming took 1 base from V and 3 from J, leaving 15 bases between them. This CDR3 contains 15 residues. Germline lookup yields CDR1 GTSNPN and CDR2 SVGIG (reference sequence). The CDR3, as DNA: TGTGCCTGGAGTGAATTAGGGGGAGGGGACTATGGCTACACCTTC. Its protein is CAWSELGGGDYGYTF.

V usage is TRBV18 and J usage is TRBJ1-1, with D possibly matching TRBD1 (5 bases). V dropped 6 bases and J dropped 1 base, with 12 bases sitting between them. The CDR3 has 14 residues. Germline V gene lookup returns CDR1 KGHSH and CDR2 LQKENI. The CDR3 DNA reads TGTGCCAGCTCCCCGACAGCGGGGAACACTGAAGCTTTCTTT. This sequence encodes CASSPTAGNTEAFF. Based on the CDR3 plus reference TRBV18 and TRBJ1-1, the full variable domain is NAGVMQNPRHLVRRRGQEARLRCSPMKGHSHVYWYRQLPEEGLKFMVYLQKENIIDESGMPKERFSAEFPKEGPSILRIQQVVRGDSAAYFCASSPTAGNTEAFFGQGTRLTVV.

The chain uses TRBV27 and TRBJ2-7; 10 bases fit TRBD1. With V trimmed by 2 bases and J by 3 bases, 7 bases remained unmatched. This CDR3 is built from 16 residues. CDR1 is MNHEY and CDR2 is SMNVEV in the germline V gene (reference sequence). Written as DNA, the CDR3 is TGTGCCAGCAGTTTAGGGTCCGGGACAGGGGTCTACGAGCAGTACTTC. This sequence encodes CASSLGSGTGVYEQYF.

This chain links TRBV29-1 with TRBJ1-2, with 7 nucleotides matching TRBD1. The CDR3 runs to 14 residues. Trimming took 6 bases from V and 3 from J; bases not matched to a gene: 10. Germline V lookup: CDR1 SQVTM, CDR2 ANQGSEA. CDR3 in amino acids: CSVGIGGFDYGYTF. The CDR3 coding sequence is TGCAGCGTGGGAATAGGGGGCTTTGACTATGGCTACACCTTC.